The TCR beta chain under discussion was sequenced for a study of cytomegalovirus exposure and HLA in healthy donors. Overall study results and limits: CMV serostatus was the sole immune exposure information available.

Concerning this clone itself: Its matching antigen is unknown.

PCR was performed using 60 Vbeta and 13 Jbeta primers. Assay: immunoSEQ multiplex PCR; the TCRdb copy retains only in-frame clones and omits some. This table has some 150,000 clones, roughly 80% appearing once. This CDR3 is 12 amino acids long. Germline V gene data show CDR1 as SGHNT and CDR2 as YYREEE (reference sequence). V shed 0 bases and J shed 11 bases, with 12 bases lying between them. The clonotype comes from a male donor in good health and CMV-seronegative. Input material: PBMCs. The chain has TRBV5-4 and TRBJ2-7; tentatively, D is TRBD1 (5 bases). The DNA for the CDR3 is TGTGCCAGCAGCTTGGCAGGGATGGCGGAGTACTTC. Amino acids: CASSLAGMAEYF.